A single sample is the source of the 30 T cell receptor beta chains below, sequenced in a study of graft-versus-host responses after intestinal transplantation. Generated by immunoSEQ multiplex PCR, the TCRdb table keeps only in-frame clones and is missing some. This sample has 70,000 to 75,000 clones, with 89% found just once. Their antigen targets remain unknown. This sample comprised unstimulated CD8+ T cells sorted from spleen or lymph node cells, obtained before intestinal transplant. Every receptor here comes from a human donor who received an intestinal transplant.

This chain connects TRBV6-4 to TRBJ2-2; D might be TRBD1 (6 bases). V was trimmed by 0 bases and J by 4 bases, leaving 9 bases between them. Germline V gene lookup returns CDR1 MRHNA and CDR2 SNTAGT. The CDR3 is 15 residues long. Here the CDR3 DNA reads TGTGCCAGCAGTGACTCTACAGGGCTCACCGGGGAGCTGTTTTTT. Translated: CASSDSTGLTGELFF.

J is TRBJ1-2 and V is TRBV6-5; D not resolved. Trimming removed 2 bases from V and 4 bases from J, with 14 bases in between. Germline values: CDR1 MNHEY, CDR2 SVGAGI. The CDR3 loop spans 15 amino acids. The CDR3 sequence is CASSYDTAASYGYTF. CDR3 DNA sequence: TGTGCCAGCAGTTACGACACCGCCGCGTCCTATGGCTACACCTTC.

This rearrangement joins TRBV4-1 to TRBJ1-2; TRBD1 aligns across 10 bases. The CDR3 runs 16 residues. V shed 2 bases, J shed 4 bases, and the junction held 7 bases outside the gene matches. CDR1 and CDR2 from the germline V gene are MGHRA and YSYEKL. Here the CDR3 reads CASSQRRGQGTYGYTF. The DNA for the CDR3 is TGCGCCAGCAGCCAAAGACGGGGACAGGGGACCTATGGCTACACCTTC.

This chain joins TRBV19 and TRBJ2-1; no firm D call. The CDR3 is 15 residues long. Germline V gene sequence: CDR1 LNHDA, CDR2 SQIVND (reference sequence). Trimming shortened V by 4 bases and J by 0 bases, and 10 bases separated the two germline ends. The CDR3 DNA sequence: TGTGCCAGTAGTAACGCGTTTGGCTCCTACAATGAGCAGTTCTTC. Protein sequence: CASSNAFGSYNEQFF.

The chain couples TRBV28 to TRBJ2-1; TRBD2 aligns across 10 bases. Germline loops: CDR1 MDHEN, CDR2 SYDVKM. Trimming at V came to 4 bases and at J to 6 bases, leaving 6 bases not matched to a gene. This CDR3 contains 15 residues. The CDR3 sequence is CASSSQREGSNEQFF. The DNA of the CDR3 is TGTGCCAGCAGTTCTCAGCGGGAGGGCTCCAATGAGCAGTTCTTC.

This rearrangement joins TRBV27 to TRBJ2-5, with D possibly matching TRBD1 (5 bases). V shed 4 bases and J shed 7 bases, with 13 bases lying between them. Germline V CDR1 and CDR2: MNHEY, SMNVEV (reference sequence). The CDR3 has 13 amino acids. In nucleotides, the CDR3 is TGTGCCAGCAGTTCGGACATATCGGGGACCCAGTACTTC. It codes for CASSSDISGTQYF.

Only one count was recorded for this clone. The J gene is TRBJ2-2, the V gene TRBV27; 9 nucleotides match TRBD1. CDR1 and CDR2 (germline): MNHEY, SMNVEV (reference sequence). J gave up 3 bases and V 2 bases, and 4 bases lay outside the gene matches. The CDR3 has 16 amino acids. CDR3 sequence: CASSLGGQGYTGELFF. The DNA for the CDR3 is TGTGCCAGCAGTTTAGGGGGACAGGGATACACCGGGGAGCTGTTTTTT.

J is TRBJ2-3 and V is TRBV5-4; D is possibly TRBD2 (7 bases). CDR1 SGHNT and CDR2 YYREEE come from the germline V gene (reference sequence). Deletions cut 0 bases from V and 2 bases from J, with 16 bases between. The CDR3 has 17 residues. CDR3 sequence (DNA): TGTGCCAGCAGCTTGGAGGTTGGAGGGGGGGCCACAGATACGCAGTATTTT. The encoded protein is CASSLEVGGGATDTQYF.

The chain joins TRBV5-1 to TRBJ2-3, with 9 positions matching TRBD1. J lost 3 bases, V lost 4 bases, and 9 bases had no gene match. This CDR3 contains 16 residues. Germline V gene data show CDR1 as SGHRS and CDR2 as YFSETQ. The CDR3 DNA follows: TGCGCCAGCAGCCCACCTTCGGACAGGGGAACAGATACGCAGTATTTT. Translation: CASSPPSDRGTDTQYF.

CDR3 residues: CASMPGLNTGELFF. CDR3 nucleotide sequence: TGCGCCAGCATGCCGGGACTGAACACCGGGGAGCTGTTTTTT. V and J are TRBV5-1 and TRBJ2-2; a weak D match, TRBD2 (6 bases). V dropped 6 bases and J dropped 1 base, with 10 bases sitting between them. CDR1 and CDR2 (germline): SGHRS, YFSETQ. The CDR3 loop spans 14 amino acids.

The chain joins TRBV27 to TRBJ1-2, with TRBD1 matching over 7 bases. CDR1 and CDR2 (germline): MNHEY, SMNVEV (reference sequence). J was trimmed by 4 bases and V by 3 bases; bases with no gene match: 2. The CDR3 runs 13 residues. CDR3 amino acids: CASSFGQAYGYTF. The CDR3 region has the DNA TGTGCCAGCAGTTTCGGACAGGCCTATGGCTACACCTTC.

This rearrangement joins TRBV28 to TRBJ2-7; D possibly corresponds to TRBD1 (5 bases). This CDR3 contains 16 residues. CDR1 and CDR2 (germline): MDHEN, SYDVKM. The V end was cut by 6 bases, the J end by 7 bases, with 25 bases between. The DNA of the CDR3 is TGTGCCAGCAGCCGAAACCCGCAGGGTTATAGGACGGAGCAGTACTTC. This encodes CASSRNPQGYRTEQYF.

The chain joins TRBV19 to TRBJ1-1; 9 bases are a match to TRBD1. The CDR3 runs 14 residues. Germline CDR1 and CDR2: LNHDA and SQIVND (reference sequence). V lost 6 bases to trimming and J lost 2 bases; unmatched junction nucleotides: 4. This CDR3 reads CASRVTGGNTEAFF. The CDR3 region has the DNA TGTGCCAGTAGGGTGACAGGGGGAAACACTGAAGCTTTCTTT.

The chain combines TRBV27 with TRBJ1-1; 8 bases line up with TRBD1. The CDR3 contains 16 residues. V lost 5 bases, J lost 1 base, and 9 bases stayed unmatched. Germline CDR1 MNHEY, CDR2 SMNVEV (reference sequence). The CDR3, as DNA: TGTGCCAGCAGTACTATCCCCGGGACAGGGAACACTGAAGCTTTCTTT. It specifies CASSTIPGTGNTEAFF.

V gene TRBV9 combines with J gene TRBJ2-7, with TRBD1 identical over 8 bases. Looked up from germline, CDR1 is SGDLS and CDR2 is YYNGEE. There are 14 residues in the CDR3. Trimming took 4 bases from V and 1 from J; bases not matched to a gene: 4. This CDR3 is CASSKRQGSYEQYF. CDR3 DNA: TGTGCCAGCAGCAAACGACAGGGGTCCTACGAGCAGTACTTC.

The chain combines TRBV18 with TRBJ2-1; TRBD2 aligns across 13 bases. CDR3 length equals 19 residues. Germline lookup yields CDR1 KGHSH and CDR2 LQKENI. After removal of 6 bases from V and 6 bases from J, the junction contained 17 bases not matched to a gene. The CDR3 region is CASSQGGLAGPALPNEQFF. The DNA for the CDR3 is TGTGCCAGCTCGCAGGGGGGACTAGCGGGACCCGCGCTCCCCAATGAGCAGTTCTTC.

The chain combines TRBV9 with TRBJ1-6; 8 bases align to TRBD1. CDR1 is SGDLS and CDR2 is YYNGEE in the germline V gene. The length of the CDR3 is 16 residues. V was pared by 2 bases and J by 7 bases, with 8 bases of the junction left unmatched. The chain's CDR3 is CASSVLDRGENSPLHF. DNA of the CDR3: TGTGCCAGCAGCGTCCTCGACAGGGGCGAGAATTCACCCCTCCACTTT. The variable domain in full, with the rest retrieved from reference TRBV9 and TRBJ1-6, is DSGVTQTPKHLITATGQRVTLRCSPRSGDLSVYWYQQSLDQGLQFLIQYYNGEERAKGNILERFSAQQFPDLHSELNLSSLELGDSALYFCASSVLDRGENSPLHFGNGTRLTVT.

The chain recombines TRBV28 with TRBJ1-2; D call uncertain. Germline V gene lookup returns CDR1 MDHEN and CDR2 SYDVKM. This CDR3 comprises 12 residues. Trimming removed 3 bases from V and 8 bases from J, with 10 bases in between. The CDR3 DNA is TGTGCCAGCAGTTTCCGGGAGACCGGCTACACCTTC. Translating it yields CASSFRETGYTF.

CDR3 DNA: TGTGCCAGCAGTGATCCCCTTGTCCGGGACTATAGCACAGATACGCAGTATTTT. Amino acids: CASSDPLVRDYSTDTQYF. The chain joins TRBV2 to TRBJ2-3, with 7 bases identical to TRBD2. V was pared by 3 bases and J by 0 bases, with 12 bases of the junction left unmatched. CDR3 size: 18 residues. Germline assignment: CDR1 SNHLY and CDR2 FYNNEI.

The genes are TRBV15 and TRBJ1-1; D might be TRBD1 (5 bases). CDR1 is LNHNV and CDR2 is YYDKDF in the germline V gene (reference sequence). This CDR3 has 14 residues. Trimming cost V 0 bases and J 7 bases, with 12 bases left between them. In nucleotides, the CDR3 is TGTGCCACCAGCAGAGATACCGGGGGGAGTGAAGCTTTCTTT. Encoded protein: CATSRDTGGSEAFF.

This clone came up once. The gene calls are TRBV2 and TRBJ2-3, with TRBD2 identical over 8 bases. This CDR3 has 18 residues. Germline CDR1 SNHLY, CDR2 FYNNEI. The J segment lost 0 bases and the V segment lost 6 bases, leaving 14 bases of the junction unmatched. The CDR3, as DNA: TGTGCCAGCAGCCACGAACATCATAGCGGGATAAGCACAGATACGCAGTATTTT. This gives the protein CASSHEHHSGISTDTQYF. Drawing the rest from reference TRBV2 and TRBJ2-3, the complete variable domain is EPEVTQTPSHQVTQMGQEVILRCVPISNHLYFYWYRQILGQKVEFLVSFYNNEISEKSEIFDDQFSVERPDGSNFTLKIRSTKLEDSAMYFCASSHEHHSGISTDTQYFGPGTRLTVL.

V and J are TRBV9 and TRBJ1-3; D ambiguous. V was clipped by 0 bases and J by 2 bases, with 6 bases between them. Germline loops: CDR1 SGDLS, CDR2 YYNGEE. CDR3 length equals 14 residues. CDR3 nucleotides: TGTGCCAGCAGCGTAGGACTCCCTGGAAACACCATATATTTT. Its translation is CASSVGLPGNTIYF.

The rearrangement uses TRBV6-6 and TRBJ1-2; D unresolved. This CDR3 contains 16 residues. Deletions cut 4 bases from V and 4 bases from J, with 19 bases between. Germline V lookup: CDR1 MNHNY, CDR2 SVGAGI (reference sequence). In nucleotides, the CDR3 is TGTGCCAGCAGTTTCCCCTTGGCTCTCGATGGCTATGGCTACACCTTC. Translating it yields CASSFPLALDGYGYTF.

This chain joins TRBV6-1 and TRBJ1-2, with 7 bases identical to TRBD1. Trimming at V came to 6 bases and at J to 6 bases, leaving 7 bases not matched to a gene. CDR1 and CDR2 from the germline V gene are MNHNS and SASEGT. The CDR3 length is 13 residues. The chain's CDR3 is CASSDRTGHGYTF. CDR3 nucleotide sequence: TGTGCCAGCAGCGACCGGACAGGACATGGCTACACCTTC.

The V gene is TRBV13, the J gene TRBJ2-1, with a tentative D call TRBD1 (5 bases). The CDR3 contains 13 residues. Trimming pared 5 bases from V and 9 bases from J, leaving 14 bases between. Looked up from germline, CDR1 is PRHDT and CDR2 is FYEKMQ (reference sequence). The CDR3 DNA is TGTGCCAGCAGCCCCAGGGCCGGAACTGAGCAGTTCTTC. Protein sequence: CASSPRAGTEQFF.

About this clone itself: The junction and the germline gene differ at one end; a read error may be behind it. The rearrangement uses TRBV13 and TRBJ2-5; maybe TRBD1 (5 bases). CDR1 is PRHDT, CDR2 FYEKMQ, per germline (reference sequence). The CDR3 runs 13 residues. CDR3 protein: CASCFRGWETQYF. CDR3 DNA sequence: TGTGCCAGCTGCTTTAGGGGATGGGAGACCCAGTACTTC. Together with reference TRBV13 and TRBJ2-5, the CDR3 gives the full variable domain: AAGVIQSPRHLIKEKRETATLKCYPIPRHDTVYWYQQGPGQDPQFLISFYEKMQSDKGSIPDRFSAQQFSDYHSELNMSSLELGDSALYFCASCFRGWETQYFGPGTRLLVL.

The chain couples TRBV14 to TRBJ1-1; D is ambiguous. Per germline, CDR1 SGHDN and CDR2 FVKESK. V gave up 0 bases and J gave up 3 bases, with 14 bases separating them. This CDR3 has 16 amino acids. This CDR3 reads CASSQEGGGRDTEAFF. The CDR3 bases are TGTGCCAGCAGCCAAGAAGGAGGAGGGAGGGACACTGAAGCTTTCTTT.

The chain couples TRBV19 to TRBJ2-7, with D unresolved. CDR1 and CDR2 from the germline V gene are LNHDA and SQIVND (reference sequence). V was trimmed by 5 bases and J by 1 base, leaving 9 bases between them. The CDR3 totals 13 residues. The CDR3 DNA follows: TGTGCCAGTAGTGAAACAGTTTCCTACGAGCAGTACTTC. This gives the protein CASSETVSYEQYF.

This sequence joins TRBV19 and TRBJ1-6, with D maybe TRBD1 (6 bases). The CDR3 consists of 14 residues. Germline CDR1 LNHDA, CDR2 SQIVND (reference sequence). Trimming removed 5 bases from V and 9 bases from J, with 14 bases in between. The CDR3 reads CASSPEGGLSPLHF. In nucleotides, the CDR3 is TGTGCCAGTAGTCCCGAAGGGGGTCTTTCACCCCTCCACTTT. Supplemented by reference TRBV19 and TRBJ1-6, the full variable domain reads DGGITQSPKYLFRKEGQNVTLSCEQNLNHDAMYWYRQDPGQGLRLIYYSQIVNDFQKGDIAEGYSVSREKKESFPLTVTSAQKNPTAFYLCASSPEGGLSPLHFGNGTRLTVT.

This chain connects TRBV7-3 to TRBJ1-1, with D tentatively TRBD1 (6 bases). Trimming took off 2 bases at V and 4 bases at J, with 8 bases between the two ends. Germline V lookup: CDR1 SGHTA, CDR2 FQGTGA. The CDR3 extends over 13 amino acids. For the CDR3, the DNA is TGTGCCAGCAGCTTAGTCAGGGGCACTGAAGCTTTCTTT. Translation: CASSLVRGTEAFF.